This T cell receptor (beta chain) originates from a study of T cells in Graves' hyperthyroidism and ophthalmopathy. V lost 4 bases and J 0 bases, leaving 8 bases between the germline ends. The CDR3 spans 14 residues. In germline, CDR1 is SGHTA, CDR2 FQGNSA. Disease duration under 2 months; hyperthyroidism patients were aged 18 to 65. Uncontrolled infection, other autoimmune disease, pregnancy or lactation led to exclusion. Amplified regions were TCR beta CDR3 sequences from RNA transcripts. The HTBI primer set was used in a first-round RT-PCR of the TCR CDR3. TCRdb passed the multiplex PCR reads through MiXCR, listing each CDR3 protein once. Of 550,000 to 600,000 distinct CDR3 sequences detected, 16% appear once; the ten largest clones hold around 19%.

What was sequenced was blood. The chain recombines TRBV7-2 with TRBJ2-3; D gene unclear. The clonotype was recovered from a woman aged 18-29 years with Graves' hyperthyroidism. The CDR3 DNA follows: TGTGCCAGCAGCTCCAGCAAGAGCACAGATACGCAGTATTTT. This codes for CASSSSKSTDTQYF.